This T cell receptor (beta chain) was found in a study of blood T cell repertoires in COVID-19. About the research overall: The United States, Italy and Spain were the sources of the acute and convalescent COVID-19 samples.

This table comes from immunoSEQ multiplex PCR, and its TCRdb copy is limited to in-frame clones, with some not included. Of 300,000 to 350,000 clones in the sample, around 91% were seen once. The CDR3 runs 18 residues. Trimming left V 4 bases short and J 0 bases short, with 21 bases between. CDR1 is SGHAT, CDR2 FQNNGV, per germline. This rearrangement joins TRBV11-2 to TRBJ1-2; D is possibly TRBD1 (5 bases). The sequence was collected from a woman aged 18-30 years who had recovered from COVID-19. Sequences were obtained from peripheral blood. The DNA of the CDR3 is TGTGCCAGCAGCTCCCCCTTGGACACGGCAGAAGCTAACTATGGCTACACCTTC. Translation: CASSSPLDTAEANYGYTF.